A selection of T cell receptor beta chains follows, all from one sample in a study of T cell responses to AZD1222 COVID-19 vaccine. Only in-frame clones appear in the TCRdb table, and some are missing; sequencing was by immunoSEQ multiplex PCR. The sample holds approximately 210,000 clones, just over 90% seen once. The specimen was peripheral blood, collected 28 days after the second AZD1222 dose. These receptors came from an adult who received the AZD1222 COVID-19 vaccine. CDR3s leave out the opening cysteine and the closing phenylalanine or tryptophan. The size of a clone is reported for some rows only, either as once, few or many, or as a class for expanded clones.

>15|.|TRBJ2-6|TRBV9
ASSISGDRPGANVLT
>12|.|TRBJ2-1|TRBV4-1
ASSQEGEGNEQF
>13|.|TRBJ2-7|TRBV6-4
ASSDSPGALYEQY
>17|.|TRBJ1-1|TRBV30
AWIHPPATRGLKFPEAF
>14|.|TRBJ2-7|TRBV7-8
ASSLDSGQGGYEQY
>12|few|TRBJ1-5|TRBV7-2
ASSLGTENQPQH
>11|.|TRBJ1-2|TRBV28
ASSTQGDYGYT
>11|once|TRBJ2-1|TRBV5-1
ASGWRELNEQF
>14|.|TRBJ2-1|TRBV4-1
ASSQEGRGRSNEQF
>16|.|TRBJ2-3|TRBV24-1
ATSDPEGTSSSTDTQY
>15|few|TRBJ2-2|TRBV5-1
ASSLGTSGRNTGELF
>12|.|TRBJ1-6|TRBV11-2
ASSLSSENSPLH
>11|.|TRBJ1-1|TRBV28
ASGLRGQGEAF
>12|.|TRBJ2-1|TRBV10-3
AISEAGAGNEQF
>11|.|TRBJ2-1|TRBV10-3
ATRDRNGNEQF
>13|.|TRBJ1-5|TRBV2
ASRAGTTGNQPQH